This is a list of T cell receptor beta chains from one sample in a study of blood T cell repertoires in COVID-19. Sequencing used immunoSEQ multiplex PCR; TCRdb keeps in-frame clones, though not all of them. Here the sample spans some 180,000 clones, nearly 90% being singletons. What was sequenced was peripheral blood. These receptors were taken from a man aged 55 to 69 with active or convalescent COVID-19. The CDR3 runs from the conserved cysteine through the conserved F or W. A D gene is named only where the DNA matches it firmly. A row's size may be missing; if present it is once, few, many or a size class.

v_gene	abundance	d_gene	j_gene	CDR3aa	CDR3nt
TRBV2	NA	NA	TRBJ1-5	CASSEYRDQPQHF	TGTGCCAGCAGTGAATATCGGGATCAGCCCCAGCATTTT
TRBV3-1/TRBV3-2	once	NA	TRBJ1-2	CASCQGLANYGYTF	TGTGCCAGCTGCCAAGGACTAGCTAACTATGGCTACACCTTC
TRBV6-2/TRBV6-3	NA	NA	TRBJ2-7	CASSLQGEGEQYF	TGTGCCAGCAGCCTACAGGGGGAGGGAGAGCAGTACTTC
TRBV7-9	NA	NA	TRBJ1-6	CASTRTSGELYNSPLHF	TGTGCCAGCACCAGAACCTCAGGGGAGTTATATAATTCACCCCTCCACTTT
TRBV7-9	NA	NA	TRBJ1-1	CASSLRGLGVTEAFF	TGTGCCAGCAGCTTACGCGGGCTCGGGGTCACTGAAGCTTTCTTT
TRBV6-4	NA	TRBD1	TRBJ2-2	CASSDRYEGATGELFF	TGTGCCAGCAGTGACCGTTATGAGGGGGCAACCGGGGAGCTGTTTTTT
TRBV7-6	NA	NA	TRBJ2-3	CASSLMPSGSIRAQYF	TGTGCCAGCAGCTTAATGCCGTCGGGTTCAATTCGGGCGCAGTATTTT
TRBV5-1	NA	NA	TRBJ2-2	CASSLVTSGELFF	TGCGCCAGCAGCTTGGTTACATCCGGGGAGCTGTTTTTT
TRBV5-1	NA	NA	TRBJ1-3	CASSLVTGQTSGNTIYF	TGCGCCAGCAGCTTGGTAACAGGGCAGACCTCTGGAAACACCATATATTTT
TRBV19	once	TRBD1	TRBJ1-1	CASSPRTGSNTEAFF	TGTGCCAGTAGTCCTCGGACAGGGTCGAACACTGAAGCTTTCTTT
TRBV5-4	few	NA	TRBJ1-6	CASSLVDFAGNQNSPLHF	TGTGCCAGCAGCTTGGTGGATTTTGCAGGGAATCAAAATTCACCCCTCCACTTT
TRBV7-2	once	TRBD1	TRBJ2-7	CASSLRQGSSYEQYF	TGTGCCAGCAGCTTACGACAGGGGAGCTCCTACGAGCAGTACTTC
TRBV6-5	NA	NA	TRBJ2-3	CASSYVWGRSTDTQYF	TGTGCCAGCAGTTACGTGTGGGGGAGGAGCACAGATACGCAGTATTTT
TRBV4-2	NA	NA	TRBJ2-1	CASSTQGTTRQFF	TGTGCCAGCAGCACCCAGGGCACTACGAGGCAGTTCTTC
TRBV5-1	few	TRBD2	TRBJ2-5	CASSFGSGGLGKETQYF	TGCGCCAGCAGCTTTGGTAGCGGGGGTCTCGGAAAAGAGACCCAGTACTTC
TRBV18	NA	TRBD2	TRBJ2-7	CASSPRGSGGAQEQYF	TGTGCCAGCTCACCACGGGGTAGCGGGGGGGCTCAAGAGCAGTACTTC